This T cell receptor beta chain was sequenced in a study of vaccination and CD4 T cells after COVID-19. Study overall: In the control cultures, a CEFX pool, an HIV-1 Nef pool, or no peptide was supplied.

Cultured CD4+ T-cell DNA underwent Oncomine TCR Beta short-read sequencing. It was from cultured CD4+ T cells that genomic DNA was extracted. Each CDR3 protein gets one entry after TCRdb re-called the PCR reads with MiXCR. The sample carries about 13,000 distinct CDR3 sequences, roughly four fifths recorded once. As for this clonotype: Its antigen is undetermined.

Specified treatment: approximately 11-day PBMC culture with coronavirus spike peptide pools or control peptides (ViraFEST assay). Germline loops: CDR1 DFQATT, CDR2 SNEGSKA (reference sequence). CDR3 length equals 11 residues. V was shortened by 5 bases and J by 9 bases, with 13 bases between the two germline ends. The clonotype comes from a human donor who received a COVID-19 vaccine. The J gene is TRBJ1-2, the V gene TRBV20-1; the D gene is possibly TRBD1 (6 bases). The material was CD4+ T cells from blood, cultured in vitro, obtained after SARS-CoV-2 vaccination. In DNA form, the CDR3 reads TGCAGTGCTCCTTCAGGGGAGCGCTACACCTTC. This encodes CSAPSGERYTF.